These 27 T cell receptor beta chains share one sample of origin, sequenced in a study of blood T cells in healthy people across ages. A second 7 to 11 cycle PCR used barcoded and J-beta primers. Via MiXCR, TCRdb re-called the 5' RACE reads, giving one row per CDR3 protein. Of 380,000 or so distinct CDR3 sequences listed, 45% to 60% were seen once; the top ten hold under 65%. Source material: blood. Receptors originate from a man in his sixties in good health.

The CDR3 sequence: CSARVQDSSYNEQFF. CDR3 in DNA: TGCAGTGCTAGAGTACAGGATAGCTCCTACAATGAGCAGTTCTTC. The V call is TRBV20-1, the J call TRBJ2-1; the D gene is possibly TRBD1 (5 bases). The CDR3 contains 15 residues. Germline-derived CDR1 and CDR2 are DFQATT and SNEGSKA (reference sequence). Trimming took 1 base from V and 0 from J, leaving 10 bases between them.

This sequence joins TRBV9 and TRBJ2-1; 13 bases map to TRBD2. CDR1 and CDR2 from the germline V gene are SGDLS and YYNGEE. V lost 4 bases, J lost 9 bases, and 4 bases stayed unmatched. This CDR3 is 14 amino acids long. CDR3 sequence reads: CASSQGLAGVEQFF. Here the CDR3 DNA reads TGTGCCAGCAGCCAAGGACTAGCGGGAGTTGAGCAGTTCTTC.

V and J are TRBV28 and TRBJ1-5; D gene ambiguous. CDR3 length: 15 residues. The ends were cut back, 4 bases at V and 4 bases at J, with 14 bases in the middle. Germline-derived CDR1 and CDR2 are MDHEN and SYDVKM. The CDR3 here is CASSSAERGNQPQHF. CDR3 DNA: TGTGCCAGCAGTTCCGCGGAACGGGGAAATCAGCCCCAGCATTTT.

The chain has TRBV20-1 and TRBJ2-1, with 9 bases identical to TRBD2. The V and J ends lost 3 bases and 1 base, in that order; junction bases with no gene match: 4. The CDR3 spans 15 residues. The V gene's germline CDR1 is DFQATT and CDR2 SNEGSKA (reference sequence). The CDR3 DNA is TGCAGTGCTAGCGCCCTAGCGGGATCCTACAATGAGCAGTTCTTC. It is translated as CSASALAGSYNEQFF.

Concerning this clonotype: With a much larger clone just one base away, this may be a read error. This sequence joins TRBV29-1 and TRBJ2-7; 10 bases align to TRBD1. V lost 6 bases and J lost 5; bases outside the gene matches: 22. CDR1 is SQVTM, CDR2 ANQGSEA, per germline. This CDR3 contains 18 residues. CDR3 residues: CSVLIPTGGVEWSHEQYF. CDR3 bases: TGCAGCGTACTTATACCGACAGGGGGCGTAGAATGGTCCCACGAGCAGTACTTC.

This clonotype has more than one count but fewer than ten. V is TRBV20-1 and J is TRBJ2-7, with D maybe TRBD2 (5 bases). Trimming took 5 bases from V and 2 from J, leaving 19 bases between them. CDR3 length: 15 residues. CDR1 and CDR2 (germline): DFQATT, SNEGSKA (reference sequence). CDR3 sequence (DNA): TGCAGTGCTCGTGACGGAGGTCTTGGGGCCTACGAGCAGTACTTC. Protein: CSARDGGLGAYEQYF.

On this clonotype: One base away lies a much larger clone, so this may be a sequencing read error. J is TRBJ2-5 and V is TRBV3-1; 8 nucleotides agree with TRBD2. The CDR3 runs 15 residues. The ends lost 1 base at V and 9 bases at J; junction bases unmatched: 10. The germline V gene encodes CDR1 LGHDT and CDR2 YNNKEL (reference sequence). DNA of the CDR3: TGTGCCAGCAGCCAAGGGGTAGCGGGGCTGGAGGCCCAGTACTTC. Protein: CASSQGVAGLEAQYF.

In its sample, this clonotype was seen once. At one end the junction does not follow the germline gene, possibly because of a read error. The chain's CDR3 is CASPPVTGDNYGYTF. Written as DNA, the CDR3 is TGTGCCAGCCCACCGGTAACAGGAGATAACTATGGCTACACCTTC. The chain recombines TRBV18 with TRBJ1-2; D is perhaps TRBD1 (5 bases). Germline assignment: CDR1 KGHSH and CDR2 LQKENI. The CDR3 has 15 amino acids.

This clonotype has just a few counts. The chain is built from TRBV6-2 or TRBV6-3 and TRBJ2-5; TRBD1 or TRBD2 may be the D gene (5 bases each). This CDR3 is built from 15 residues. CDR1 and CDR2 (germline): MNHEY, SVGEGT. Trimming removed 0 bases at V and 5 bases at J, with 13 bases between. CDR3 in amino acids: CASSYSRGELETQYF. CDR3 coding DNA: TGTGCCAGCAGTTACTCGCGAGGGGAGCTGGAGACCCAGTACTTC.

The rearrangement links TRBV18 to TRBJ2-7; 11 positions match TRBD2. Germline CDR1 reads KGHSH; CDR2 reads LQKENI. J gave up 2 bases and V 2 bases, and 11 bases lay outside the gene matches. This CDR3 region has 18 residues. The CDR3 nucleotides are TGTGCCAGCTCACCAACCACTAGCGGGAGCACCAAGCCCTACGAGCAGTACTTC. The encoded protein is CASSPTTSGSTKPYEQYF. The full variable domain, rest sourced from reference TRBV18 and TRBJ2-7, is NAGVMQNPRHLVRRRGQEARLRCSPMKGHSHVYWYRQLPEEGLKFMVYLQKENIIDESGMPKERFSAEFPKEGPSILRIQQVVRGDSAAYFCASSPTTSGSTKPYEQYFGPGTRLTVT.

This rearrangement joins TRBV7-2 to TRBJ2-7; D may be TRBD1 (7 bases). The CDR3 is 16 amino acids. From germline, CDR1 is SGHTA and CDR2 FQGNSA. V was cut by 6 bases and J by 3 bases, with 21 bases left in between. The CDR3 loop reads CASSPQGGRGHYEQYF. CDR3 nucleotide sequence: TGTGCCAGCAGTCCTCAGGGGGGCAGGGGCCACTACGAGCAGTACTTC.

The chain couples TRBV13 to TRBJ2-1; D is possibly TRBD2 (6 bases). Trimming removed 2 bases at V and 10 bases at J, with 15 bases between. The CDR3 spans 14 residues. CDR1 PRHDT and CDR2 FYEKMQ come from the germline V gene (reference sequence). The CDR3 loop reads CASSLPGGSYEQFF. CDR3 bases: TGTGCCAGCAGCTTACCCGGGGGATCCTACGAGCAGTTCTTC.

This clonotype appeared many times. J is TRBJ1-2 and V is TRBV29-1; no clear D. The germline gives CDR1 SQVTM, CDR2 ANQGSEA. The CDR3 spans 12 residues. V gave up 4 bases and J gave up 0 bases, with 6 bases separating them. CDR3 bases: TGCAGCGTTGTACCACCTAACTATGGCTACACCTTC. The encoded protein is CSVVPPNYGYTF.

The chain carries TRBV7-8 and TRBJ2-1; D might be TRBD2 (6 bases). The CDR3 is 17 amino acids. CDR1 and CDR2 (germline): SGHVS, FQNEAQ. V was cut by 2 bases and J by 4 bases, with 18 bases left in between. CDR3 region: CASSLTGARPLYNEQFF. In nucleotides, the CDR3 is TGTGCCAGCAGCTTAACGGGAGCCAGGCCGCTTTACAATGAGCAGTTCTTC.

This clonotype was counted at least ten times. J is TRBJ2-7 and V is TRBV5-1; a weak D match, TRBD1 (5 bases). The CDR3 is made up of 12 amino acids. Germline V gene lookup returns CDR1 SGHRS and CDR2 YFSETQ. V gave up 6 bases and J gave up 2 bases, with 9 bases separating them. This chain's CDR3 is CASTGQTYEQYF. The DNA for the CDR3 is TGCGCCAGCACTGGACAAACCTACGAGCAGTACTTC.

This clonotype was recorded at least ten times. The gene calls are TRBV24-1 and TRBJ2-1; 9 nucleotides line up with TRBD1. Germline V gives CDR1 KGHDR, CDR2 SFDVKD. V was clipped by 2 bases and J by 5 bases; unmatched bases: 6. The CDR3 consists of 16 residues. The CDR3 DNA reads as TGTGCCACCAGTGATTACGGACAGGGGTCTCACAATGAGCAGTTCTTC. It encodes CATSDYGQGSHNEQFF.

The rearrangement links TRBV7-2 to TRBJ2-5, with D possibly being TRBD1 (7 bases). Judging by the DNA end, TRBJ2-7 fits better; the J call may be wrong. The CDR3 spans 15 residues. CDR1 is SGHTA, CDR2 FQGNSA, per germline. The CDR3 here is CASSPGGGARGEQYF. The CDR3 DNA follows: TGTGCCAGCAGCCCTGGAGGGGGCGCGAGGGGCGAGCAGTACTTC.

V usage is TRBV28 and J usage is TRBJ2-3; D remains unclear. The V gene lost 2 bases and the J gene lost 11 bases, with 17 bases spanning the gap. The CDR3 is 14 residues long. Germline-derived CDR1 and CDR2 are MDHEN and SYDVKM. CDR3 residues: CASSLPIPLMLQYF. The DNA for the CDR3 is TGTGCCAGCAGTTTACCCATCCCGCTAATGTTGCAGTATTTT.

The V and J genes are TRBV29-1 and TRBJ2-7; perhaps TRBD2 as D (6 bases). Trimming pared 1 base from V and 2 bases from J, leaving 12 bases between. The CDR3 has 14 residues. Germline CDR1 is SQVTM and CDR2 is ANQGSEA. CDR3 residues: CSVEASRGTYEQYF. In DNA, the CDR3 is TGCAGCGTTGAAGCCTCGCGGGGAACCTACGAGCAGTACTTC.

CDR3 loop: CAISALVYF. In DNA form, the CDR3 reads TGTGCCATCAGTGCATTGGTGTACTTC. The V and J genes are TRBV10-3 and TRBJ2-7; D not certain. This CDR3 spans 9 amino acids. Germline CDR1 and CDR2: ENHRY and SYGVKD. Trimming left V 4 bases short and J 12 bases short, with 7 bases between.

The V call is TRBV6-2 or TRBV6-3, the J call TRBJ2-7, with unresolved D. The V gene's germline CDR1 is MNHEY and CDR2 SVGEGT. CDR3 size: 14 residues. Trimming shortened V by 0 bases and J by 2 bases, and 8 bases separated the two germline ends. DNA of the CDR3: TGTGCCAGCAGTTACTCGCCAGGACCCTACGAGCAGTACTTC. Encoded protein: CASSYSPGPYEQYF.

In this sample, this clonotype turned up a few times. The chain couples TRBV7-9 to TRBJ2-1, with D unresolved. The CDR3 covers 15 residues. Germline V lookup: CDR1 SEHNR, CDR2 FQNEAQ (reference sequence). Trimming pared 3 bases from V and 8 bases from J, leaving 17 bases between. CDR3 protein: CASSFRGPNGDEQFF. CDR3 DNA: TGTGCCAGCAGCTTTCGCGGCCCCAACGGCGATGAGCAGTTCTTC. Based on the CDR3 plus reference TRBV7-9 and TRBJ2-1, the full variable domain is DTGVSQNPRHKITKRGQNVTFRCDPISEHNRLYWYRQTLGQGPEFLTYFQNEAQLEKSRLLSDRFSAERPKGSFSTLEIQRTEQGDSAMYLCASSFRGPNGDEQFFGPGTRLTVL.

This clonotype appeared a few times. J is TRBJ1-2 and V is TRBV20-1; 9 bases agree with TRBD1. V lost 5 bases, J lost 11 bases, and 6 bases stayed unmatched. Germline CDR1 DFQATT, CDR2 SNEGSKA (reference sequence). This CDR3 region has 11 residues. The CDR3: CSAPGTGSYTF. The DNA of the CDR3 is TGCAGTGCTCCCGGGACAGGGAGTTACACCTTC.

J is TRBJ2-3 and V is TRBV20-1; D gene uncertain. Germline-derived CDR1 and CDR2 are DFQATT and SNEGSKA (reference sequence). This CDR3 comprises 15 residues. Trimming cost V 6 bases and J 0 bases, with 16 bases left between them. CDR3 sequence (DNA): TGCAGTGCCCTACCCCTATTCGAAAGCACAGATACGCAGTATTTT. This codes for CSALPLFESTDTQYF.

CDR3 coding DNA: TGTGCCACCAGCAGAGATTTGGCAGCCGGAGCCTACGAGCAGTACTTC. It yields the protein CATSRDLAAGAYEQYF. The chain uses TRBV15 and TRBJ2-7; D is unresolved. There are 16 residues in the CDR3. The V and J ends lost 0 bases and 2 bases respectively, with 14 bases between them. CDR1 is LNHNV and CDR2 is YYDKDF in the germline V gene (reference sequence).

The rearrangement joins TRBV28 to TRBJ2-4; 8 bases are a match to TRBD2. The assigned J gene may be wrong: the sequence end matches TRBJ2-5 better. From germline, CDR1 is MDHEN and CDR2 SYDVKM. This CDR3 is 13 amino acids long. The CDR3 region is CASSSGRAGTQYF. CDR3 nucleotide sequence: TGTGCCAGCAGTAGCGGGAGAGCGGGGACCCAGTACTTC.

The rearrangement links TRBV7-6 to TRBJ2-1; 14 nucleotides agree with TRBD2. This CDR3 contains 19 residues. Trimming at V came to 1 base and at J to 4 bases, leaving 9 bases not matched to a gene. Per germline, CDR1 SGHVS and CDR2 FNYEAQ. The CDR3 DNA sequence: TGTGCCAGCAGCTTAGAGACTAGCGGGAGGGCAATGGGGTACAATGAGCAGTTCTTC. Translated, it gives CASSLETSGRAMGYNEQFF.